This TCR beta chain was sequenced for a study of cytomegalovirus exposure and HLA in healthy donors. Study-wide context: Genetic ancestry analysis placed approximately 80% of the 398 donors that were genotyped in the Caucasian-associated cluster.

It was with 60 Vbeta and 13 Jbeta primers that the PCR ran. Generated by immunoSEQ multiplex PCR, the TCRdb table keeps only in-frame clones and is missing some. The profile shows about 160,000 clones, approximately 80% of them singletons. This CDR3 spans 13 amino acids. CDR1 SGHNT and CDR2 YYREEE come from the germline V gene (reference sequence). Trimming shortened V by 0 bases and J by 6 bases, and 10 bases separated the two germline ends. This TCR was sampled from a woman between 45 and 65 years old in good health and CMV-seropositive. The chain combines TRBV5-4 with TRBJ2-7, with D possibly matching TRBD2 (6 bases). The sequenced sample consisted of PBMCs. The CDR3 region is CASSLDGTGEQYF. The DNA of the CDR3 is TGTGCCAGCAGCTTGGACGGGACTGGCGAGCAGTACTTC.